The 12 T cell receptor beta chains reported below all come from one sample, sequenced in a study of technical replicates of blood from a handful of donors. Clones were read by immunoSEQ multiplex PCR, and TCRdb kept only the in-frame ones, dropping some. The sample lists approximately 78,000 clones; 95% to 96% were seen once. Source material: T cells isolated from PBMCs. All receptors derive from a human donor in good health.

The chain employs TRBV5-1 and TRBJ1-5; D is perhaps TRBD1 (5 bases). Looked up from germline, CDR1 is SGHRS and CDR2 is YFSETQ. The CDR3 length is 19 residues. With 1 base removed from V and 2 bases from J, the gap between germline ends came to 22 bases. CDR3 DNA sequence: TGCGCCAGCAGCTTGAAGGGGCCTATGGACTACCGCGGCAATCAGCCCCAGCATTTT. It translates to CASSLKGPMDYRGNQPQHF.

The V gene is TRBV5-1, the J gene TRBJ2-7; 7 bases align to TRBD1. V lost 3 bases, J lost 2 bases, and 8 bases stayed unmatched. Germline loops: CDR1 SGHRS, CDR2 YFSETQ. CDR3 length: 15 amino acids. CDR3 sequence (DNA): TGCGCCAGCAGCTCGACAGGGCTTCTTACCTACGAGCAGTACTTC. Protein sequence: CASSSTGLLTYEQYF. Complete variable domain (other parts from reference TRBV5-1 and TRBJ2-7): KAGVTQTPRYLIKTRGQQVTLSCSPISGHRSVSWYQQTPGQGLQFLFEYFSETQRNKGNFPGRFSGRQFSNSRSEMNVSTLELGDSALYLCASSSTGLLTYEQYFGPGTRLTVT.

This chain joins TRBV7-9 and TRBJ1-2; no clear D. V was trimmed by 7 bases and J by 1 base, leaving 7 bases between them. Germline CDR1 and CDR2: SEHNR and FQNEAQ (reference sequence). The CDR3 is 12 residues long. CDR3 amino acids: CASMAFNYGYTF. The DNA for the CDR3 is TGTGCCAGCATGGCTTTTAACTATGGCTACACCTTC.

V and J are TRBV19 and TRBJ1-4; D gene uncertain. The V gene lost 3 bases and the J gene lost 2 bases, with 10 bases spanning the gap. CDR1 is LNHDA, CDR2 SQIVND, per germline (reference sequence). The CDR3 loop spans 15 amino acids. CDR3 coding DNA: TGTGCCAGTAGTATGGCCAGGTGGACTAATGAAAAACTGTTTTTT. Translating it yields CASSMARWTNEKLFF.

The CDR3 bases are TGTGCCAGCAGTTCCGGTTCTGACAGGGGTTACTACGAGCAGTACTTC. The encoded protein is CASSSGSDRGYYEQYF. The V gene is TRBV28, the J gene TRBJ2-7; TRBD1 matches 8 bases. The V and J ends lost 4 bases and 3 bases, in that order; junction bases with no gene match: 11. In germline, CDR1 is MDHEN, CDR2 SYDVKM. The CDR3 has 16 amino acids.

The chain employs TRBV5-4 and TRBJ2-5, with 8 bases lining up with TRBD2. This CDR3 has 14 amino acids. With 4 bases clipped from V and 5 bases from J, the junction kept 7 bases outside the gene matches. Germline V gene data show CDR1 as SGHNT and CDR2 as YYREEE (reference sequence). The CDR3 nucleotides read TGTGCCAGCAGCCCGGGGGGGCTTGGGGAGACCCAGTACTTC. This sequence encodes CASSPGGLGETQYF. The variable domain in full, completed from reference TRBV5-4 and TRBJ2-5, reads ETGVTQSPTHLIKTRGQQVTLRCSSQSGHNTVSWYQQALGQGPQFIFQYYREEENGRGNFPPRFSGLQFPNYSSELNVNALELDDSALYLCASSPGGLGETQYFGPGTRLLVL.

Of note for this clone: A read error may produce the germline difference seen at one junction end. The chain is built from TRBV7-9 and TRBJ1-5, with no clear D. The CDR3 is made up of 13 amino acids. Germline CDR1 and CDR2: SEHNR and FQNEAQ (reference sequence). The CDR3 here is CAISPSLSGPQHF. CDR3 nucleotides: TGTGCCATCAGCCCCAGTCTATCAGGGCCCCAGCATTTT. Using reference TRBV7-9 and TRBJ1-5 for the parts outside the CDR3, the full variable domain is DTGVSQNPRHKITKRGQNVTFRCDPISEHNRLYWYRQTLGQGPEFLTYFQNEAQLEKSRLLSDRFSAERPKGSFSTLEIQRTEQGDSAMYLCAISPSLSGPQHFGDGTRLSIL.

The chain combines TRBV27 with TRBJ1-1; TRBD1 might be the D (6 bases). Germline V gives CDR1 MNHEY, CDR2 SMNVEV (reference sequence). The CDR3 length is 13 residues. The V end was cut by 2 bases, the J end by 7 bases, with 11 bases between. CDR3 in amino acids: CASSLISGDEAFF. The CDR3 nucleotides are TGTGCCAGCAGTTTAATCTCAGGGGATGAAGCTTTCTTT.

The chain recombines TRBV6-5 with TRBJ2-3; D is perhaps TRBD1 (6 bases). Germline CDR1 reads MNHEY; CDR2 reads SVGAGI. The CDR3 is made up of 12 amino acids. Trimming pared 2 bases from V and 11 bases from J, leaving 11 bases between. The CDR3 DNA is TGTGCCAGCAGTTACGGCAGGGGCCAGCAGTATTTT. It translates to CASSYGRGQQYF.

The chain combines TRBV7-9 with TRBJ2-5; TRBD1 aligns across 8 bases. CDR1 SEHNR and CDR2 FQNEAQ come from the germline V gene (reference sequence). This CDR3 comprises 13 residues. Trimming at V came to 5 bases and at J to 2 bases, leaving 1 base not matched to a gene. The CDR3 sequence: CASSGTGQETQYF. DNA for the CDR3: TGTGCCAGCAGCGGGACAGGACAAGAGACCCAGTACTTC.

This sequence joins TRBV29-1 and TRBJ2-1; 14 bases fit TRBD2. Germline V lookup: CDR1 SQVTM, CDR2 ANQGSEA. The junction had 4 bases not matched to a gene; V was cut back by 7 bases and J by 5 bases. The CDR3 covers 14 residues. CDR3 nucleotide sequence: TGCAGCGCCCTGACTAGCGGGAGGGACAATGAGCAGTTCTTC. It is translated as CSALTSGRDNEQFF.

The rearrangement joins TRBV7-9 to TRBJ1-4; D gene ambiguous. V was cut by 1 base and J by 5 bases, with 8 bases left in between. Germline values: CDR1 SEHNR, CDR2 FQNEAQ (reference sequence). This CDR3 is built from 14 residues. For the CDR3, the DNA is TGTGCCAGCAGCTTAGAGCGGCTAAATGAAAAACTGTTTTTT. Its protein is CASSLERLNEKLFF.